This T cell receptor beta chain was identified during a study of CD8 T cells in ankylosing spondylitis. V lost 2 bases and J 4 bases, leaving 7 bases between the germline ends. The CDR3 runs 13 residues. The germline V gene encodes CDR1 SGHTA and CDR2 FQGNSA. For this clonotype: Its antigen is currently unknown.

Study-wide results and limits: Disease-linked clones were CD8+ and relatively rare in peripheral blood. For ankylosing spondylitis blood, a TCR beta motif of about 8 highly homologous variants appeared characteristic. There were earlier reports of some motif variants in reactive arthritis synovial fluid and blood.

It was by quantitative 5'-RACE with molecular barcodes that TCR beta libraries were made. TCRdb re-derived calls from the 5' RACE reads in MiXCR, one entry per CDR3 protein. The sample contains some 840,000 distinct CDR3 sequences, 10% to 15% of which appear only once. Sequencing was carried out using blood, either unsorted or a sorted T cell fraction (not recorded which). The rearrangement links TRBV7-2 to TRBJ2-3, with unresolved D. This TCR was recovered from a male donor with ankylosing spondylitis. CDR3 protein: CASSLIRADTQYF. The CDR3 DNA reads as TGTGCCAGCAGCTTAATACGTGCAGATACGCAGTATTTT.